One and the same sample provided the 19 T cell receptor beta chains below, sequenced in a study of human T cells and chemical hapten exposure. Time point of the sample: pre-sensitization, week 0. The treatment denotes: therapeutic diphenylcyclopropenone sensitization with weekly scalp DPC. TCRdb reanalysed the RACE reads using MiXCR and keeps one entry per CDR3 protein. The sample contains some 300,000 distinct CDR3 sequences, 4.5% to 5.5% of which appear only once. Sequenced material: whole blood, taken in connection with sensitization to the hapten diphenylcyclopropenone (DPC). These receptors came from a woman under 30 with alopecia areata. Some clones in this sample may be carry-over from other donors' samples.

This clonotype occurred a few times. The V and J genes are TRBV19 and TRBJ1-5; D is uncertain. This CDR3 has 16 residues. The germline V and J ends were trimmed by 6 bases and 2 bases, with 17 bases remaining between them. Germline V gene lookup returns CDR1 LNHDA and CDR2 SQIVND (reference sequence). CDR3: CASRPDPHLGNQPQHF. CDR3 DNA sequence: TGTGCCAGTAGACCCGACCCCCATCTTGGCAATCAGCCCCAGCATTTT.

This clonotype has ten or more counts. The chain links TRBV15 to TRBJ2-5; a weak D match, TRBD1 (5 bases). V was pared by 3 bases and J by 2 bases, with 7 bases between. The CDR3 contains 13 residues. The germline V gene encodes CDR1 LNHNV and CDR2 YYDKDF (reference sequence). CDR3 DNA sequence: TGTGCCACCAGCAGGGACAAGCAAGAGACCCAGTACTTC. Encoded protein: CATSRDKQETQYF.

This chain connects TRBV20-1 to TRBJ2-1; 8 bases are shared with TRBD1. The germline V gene has CDR1 DFQATT and CDR2 SNEGSKA (reference sequence). The CDR3 loop spans 17 amino acids. Trimming took 2 bases from V and 8 from J; bases not matched to a gene: 17. CDR3 sequence reads: CSARTGPGGTEGDEQFF. CDR3 bases: TGCAGTGCTAGAACCGGGCCAGGGGGCACCGAGGGCGATGAGCAGTTCTTC.

This clonotype has just a few counts. V is TRBV7-9 and J is TRBJ2-3, with TRBD1 matching over 7 bases. The CDR3 length is 14 residues. Germline assignment: CDR1 SEHNR and CDR2 FQNEAQ (reference sequence). J was trimmed by 2 bases and V by 6 bases; bases with no gene match: 5. Here the CDR3 DNA reads TGTGCCAGCAGGGCTACAGGGGCCACAGATACGCAGTATTTT. Translation gives CASRATGATDTQYF.

This clonotype came up a few times. CDR3 DNA sequence: TGTGCCAGCAGCCCGGGCCCTAACACTGAAGCTTTCTTT. It specifies CASSPGPNTEAFF. V and J are TRBV7-9 and TRBJ1-1; no definite D call. The germline V gene encodes CDR1 SEHNR and CDR2 FQNEAQ (reference sequence). This CDR3 region has 13 residues. The V gene lost 5 bases and the J gene lost 2 bases, with 9 bases spanning the gap.

This chain uses TRBV27 with TRBJ1-6; no clear D. The CDR3 covers 13 residues. Deletions cut 3 bases from V and 7 bases from J, with 7 bases between. Germline V gene sequence: CDR1 MNHEY, CDR2 SMNVEV (reference sequence). The CDR3 DNA is TGTGCCAGCAGTTTTGGGGAGAATTCACCCCTCCACTTT. This codes for CASSFGENSPLHF.

In this sample, this clonotype turned up a few times. The chain is built from TRBV6-5 and TRBJ2-5; D remains ambiguous. Trimming took 8 bases from V and 1 from J, leaving 17 bases between them. Germline CDR1 is MNHEY and CDR2 is SVGAGI. This CDR3 contains 15 residues. The CDR3 loop is CASGPSVTSQETQYF. CDR3 nucleotides: TGTGCCAGCGGCCCCAGCGTTACCTCCCAAGAGACCCAGTACTTC.

This clonotype was seen ten or more times. This chain uses TRBV25-1 with TRBJ1-2; 7 nucleotides match TRBD1. The germline V gene has CDR1 MGHDK and CDR2 SYGVNS. J was trimmed by 1 base and V by 5 bases; bases with no gene match: 4. The CDR3 extends over 14 amino acids. CDR3 residues: CASSYAGGNYGYTF. Written as DNA, the CDR3 is TGTGCCAGCAGTTACGCAGGGGGTAACTATGGCTACACCTTC.

The chain couples TRBV27 to TRBJ1-5; no clear D gene. V was clipped by 8 bases and J by 2 bases, with 13 bases between them. The CDR3 spans 14 residues. Germline loops: CDR1 MNHEY, CDR2 SMNVEV (reference sequence). This chain's CDR3 is CASREEEGNQPQHF. DNA for the CDR3: TGTGCCAGCCGGGAGGAAGAGGGCAATCAGCCCCAGCATTTT.

The chain joins TRBV20-1 to TRBJ1-6, with D tentatively TRBD1 (6 bases). V lost 5 bases, J lost 0 bases, and 17 bases lay in between. Germline V gene sequence: CDR1 DFQATT, CDR2 SNEGSKA (reference sequence). The CDR3 runs to 17 residues. CDR3: CSASTGGSSSYNSPLHF. For the CDR3, the DNA is TGCAGTGCTTCGACAGGAGGTTCTAGCTCCTATAATTCACCCCTCCACTTT.

The V gene is TRBV12-3 or TRBV12-4, the J gene TRBJ2-3; TRBD2 is a possible D gene (6 bases). Trimming pared 6 bases from V and 1 base from J, leaving 14 bases between. CDR3 size: 15 residues. The CDR3: CASSPEGSRTDTQYF. CDR3 nucleotide sequence: TGTGCCAGCAGCCCGGAGGGTTCTCGCACAGATACGCAGTATTTT.

The V and J genes are TRBV27 and TRBJ2-7; D is perhaps TRBD1 (6 bases). The length of the CDR3 is 14 residues. Looked up from germline, CDR1 is MNHEY and CDR2 is SMNVEV (reference sequence). Trimming cost V 6 bases and J 2 bases, with 14 bases left between them. CDR3 loop: CASSLNRAAYEQYF. The CDR3 DNA reads as TGTGCCAGCAGCCTGAACAGGGCGGCCTACGAGCAGTACTTC.

This clonotype was recorded at least ten times. The CDR3 DNA reads as TGTGCCAGCAGCCTGGGGACTTCGGGACAGGGTTGGGATGAGCAGTTCTTC. It codes for CASSLGTSGQGWDEQFF. The chain has TRBV9 and TRBJ2-1, with 9 bases that match TRBD1. The germline V gene encodes CDR1 SGDLS and CDR2 YYNGEE. V dropped 4 bases and J dropped 8; count of bases not matched to a gene: 16. The CDR3 runs 17 residues.

The V and J genes are TRBV19 and TRBJ1-1; D unclear. Germline values: CDR1 LNHDA, CDR2 SQIVND (reference sequence). The V end lost 3 bases, the J end lost 3 bases, and 8 bases lay between the germline ends. The CDR3 loop spans 13 amino acids. The CDR3 loop is CASSIMRDTEAFF. In nucleotides, the CDR3 is TGTGCCAGTAGTATTATGCGTGACACTGAAGCTTTCTTT.

This clonotype was seen at least ten times. This chain connects TRBV29-1 to TRBJ1-1, with TRBD1 identical over 9 bases. CDR3 size: 14 residues. Germline V gene data show CDR1 as SQVTM and CDR2 as ANQGSEA. After removal of 6 bases from V and 10 bases from J, the junction contained 15 bases not matched to a gene. The DNA of the CDR3 is TGCAGCGTGGATGGGACAGGGTCTTATGGGGGAGCTTTCTTT. Translating gives CSVDGTGSYGGAFF.

This clonotype was found a few times. V and J are TRBV5-1 and TRBJ1-2; 9 bases map to TRBD1. Germline V gene lookup returns CDR1 SGHRS and CDR2 YFSETQ. Trimming removed 0 bases from V and 2 bases from J; junction bases left unmatched: 5. This CDR3 has 16 residues. The CDR3 DNA reads as TGCGCCAGCAGCTTGGCCCCCGGACAGGGGAACTATGGCTACACCTTC. Protein product: CASSLAPGQGNYGYTF.

This clonotype was picked up one time. V usage is TRBV12-3 or TRBV12-4 and J usage is TRBJ1-1; 8 nucleotides align to TRBD1. The CDR3 has 17 amino acids. Trimming cost V 2 bases and J 1 base; bases outside gene matches: 9. CDR3 region: CASSLSIRGRRNTEAFF. CDR3 coding DNA: TGTGCCAGCAGTTTAAGTATCAGGGGGCGGCGGAACACTGAAGCTTTCTTT.

This clonotype was found a few times. This chain links TRBV11-2 with TRBJ1-3; the D is unclear. The V gene's germline CDR1 is SGHAT and CDR2 FQNNGV. V lost 1 base, J lost 0 bases, and 7 bases lay in between. The CDR3 spans 15 residues. As DNA, the CDR3 is TGTGCCAGCAGCTTAGCTTGGAGCTCTGGAAACACCATATATTTT. Encoded protein: CASSLAWSSGNTIYF.

The sample holds a few counts of this clonotype. In DNA form, the CDR3 reads TGTGCCAGCAGTCCCTGGACAGGGAGTCAGCCCCAGCATTTT. It yields the protein CASSPWTGSQPQHF. The V call is TRBV27, the J call TRBJ1-5, with TRBD1 matching over 8 bases. Trimming cost V 5 bases and J 6 bases; bases outside gene matches: 6. Per the germline V gene, CDR1 is MNHEY and CDR2 is SMNVEV (reference sequence). The CDR3 sequence is 14 residues long.